The 10 T cell receptor beta chains below come from one sample, sequenced in a study of CXCR3-negative and CXCR3-positive naive CD8 T cells. The authors prepared UMI-labeled TRB cDNA libraries by 5' RACE. TCRdb reworked the 5' RACE reads into one entry per CDR3 protein, no DNA. Its clone listing holds approximately 38,000 distinct CDR3 sequences. The sequenced sample consisted of memory CD8+ T cells from blood. These receptors came from a human donor in good health. Some clones in this sample may be carry-over from other donors' samples.

The chain carries TRBV6-1 and TRBJ2-7; TCRdb's D call of TRBD1 is untestable without DNA. This CDR3 has 16 residues. Germline V lookup: CDR1 MNHNS, CDR2 SASEGT. CDR3 residues: CASSVPLFTTRYEQYF.

The gene calls are TRBV9 and TRBJ1-1; TCRdb's D call, TRBD1, is unchecked because there is no DNA. Per germline, CDR1 SGDLS and CDR2 YYNGEE. CDR3 length equals 15 residues. The CDR3 spells CASSAGGGANTEAFF.

The chain combines TRBV6-2 or TRBV6-3 with TRBJ2-3; the D gene TCRdb calls, TRBD1, cannot be checked with no DNA. CDR3 length: 16 residues. CDR1 is MNHEY, CDR2 SVGEGT, per germline. CDR3 sequence: CASSFTGTGYADTQYF.

This chain connects TRBV5-1 to TRBJ1-4; TCRdb's D gene call, TRBD1, goes unchecked for lack of DNA. The CDR3 has 14 amino acids. The germline V gene has CDR1 SGHRS and CDR2 YFSETQ. This CDR3 is CASTGQGENEKLFF. Based on the CDR3 plus reference TRBV5-1 and TRBJ1-4, the full variable domain is KAGVTQTPRYLIKTRGQQVTLSCSPISGHRSVSWYQQTPGQGLQFLFEYFSETQRNKGNFPGRFSGRQFSNSRSEMNVSTLELGDSALYLCASTGQGENEKLFFGSGTQLSVL.

This clonotype is medium-sized by frequency. CDR3 protein: CSARRGFRVSGPENYGYTF. V is TRBV20-1 and J is TRBJ1-2; as DNA is missing, the TRBD1 call by TCRdb cannot be tested. The CDR3 spans 19 residues. Germline V gene sequence: CDR1 DFQATT, CDR2 SNEGSKA (reference sequence).

The rearrangement uses TRBV2 and TRBJ2-3; the TCRdb D gene call, TRBD1, has no DNA to confirm it. Germline CDR1 is SNHLY and CDR2 is FYNNEI. The CDR3 extends over 17 amino acids. The CDR3 loop reads CASYPVTGNSGTDTQYF.

The chain links TRBV5-6 to TRBJ2-7; the TCRdb call, TRBD2, lacks DNA for checking. The germline V gene has CDR1 SGHDT and CDR2 YYEEEE. CDR3 length equals 15 residues. The CDR3 loop is CASSSGGEPGGEQYF.

The V gene is TRBV29-1, the J gene TRBJ1-2; TCRdb proposes TRBD1, but this gene call is untestable without DNA. Per the germline V gene, CDR1 is SQVTM and CDR2 is ANQGSEA. The CDR3 has 12 residues. This CDR3 is CSVRQADYGYTF.

CDR3 loop: CASSYPWQGAHGREQFF. The genes are TRBV6-2 or TRBV6-3 and TRBJ2-1; TCRdb returns TRBD1, unconfirmable since there is no DNA. Per germline, CDR1 MNHEY and CDR2 SVGEGT. The CDR3 runs to 17 residues.

V and J are TRBV6-2 or TRBV6-3 and TRBJ1-5; TCRdb's assignment of TRBD1 cannot be checked, as there is no DNA. The CDR3 covers 13 residues. Per germline, CDR1 MNHEY and CDR2 SVGEGT. The CDR3 region is CASSGQGDQPQHF.